The 22 T cell receptor beta chains reported below all come from one sample, sequenced in a study of beta chain features in type 1 diabetes. Points from the study as a whole: When Type 1 diabetes patients were examined, their TCRB CDR3s proved moderately but significantly shorter in all four CD4+ subsets.

Their target antigens are unknown. The entirety of the isolated RNA underwent reverse transcription, so expressed TCRB transcripts were sequenced. The data were produced by immunoSEQ multiplex PCR, yet TCRdb's version contains in-frame clones alone and is incomplete. The sample consists of a few hundred thousand clones, more than 11% of them appearing once. Specimen: naive CD4+ T cells from blood. Receptor source: a man aged 25 to 45 with type 1 diabetes.

The chain links TRBV5-1 to TRBJ2-3; 10 positions match TRBD2. The CDR3 has 17 residues. Germline V lookup: CDR1 SGHRS, CDR2 YFSETQ. Germline trimming cut 6 bases from V and 2 bases from J; bases unmatched to any gene: 12. The DNA for the CDR3 is TGCGCCAGCACCCCACAGCGGCTAGCGGGAGTCACAGATACGCAGTATTTT. Its protein product is CASTPQRLAGVTDTQYF.

The chain has TRBV5-1 and TRBJ1-1; maybe TRBD1 (5 bases). Germline CDR1 SGHRS, CDR2 YFSETQ. V lost 4 bases, J lost 0 bases, and 13 bases lay in between. There are 15 residues in the CDR3. In DNA, the CDR3 is TGCGCCAGCAGCCTACAGGTTAGCCTGAACACTGAAGCTTTCTTT. Translation: CASSLQVSLNTEAFF.

The chain uses TRBV5-1 and TRBJ2-1, with 7 bases lining up with TRBD1. CDR3 length: 13 residues. The germline V gene encodes CDR1 SGHRS and CDR2 YFSETQ. The ends lost 7 bases at V and 8 bases at J; junction bases unmatched: 9. For the CDR3, the DNA is TGCGCCAGCGCCCGAGGGACAGCAGATGAGCAGTTCTTC. It yields the protein CASARGTADEQFF. Combining the CDR3 with reference TRBV5-1 and TRBJ2-1 gives the whole variable domain KAGVTQTPRYLIKTRGQQVTLSCSPISGHRSVSWYQQTPGQGLQFLFEYFSETQRNKGNFPGRFSGRQFSNSRSEMNVSTLELGDSALYLCASARGTADEQFFGPGTRLTVL.

About this clone itself: Other DNA sequences in the sample encode the same CDR3. V is TRBV5-1 and J is TRBJ2-1; 7 positions match TRBD2. Trimming took 0 bases from V and 5 from J; bases not matched to a gene: 5. Germline CDR1 reads SGHRS; CDR2 reads YFSETQ. This CDR3 comprises 15 residues. This CDR3 reads CASSLGASGNNEQFF. CDR3 DNA sequence: TGCGCCAGCAGCTTGGGGGCTAGCGGAAACAATGAGCAGTTCTTC.

The chain links TRBV30 to TRBJ1-5; D not resolved. This CDR3 has 13 amino acids. Looked up from germline, CDR1 is GTSNPN and CDR2 is SVGIG (reference sequence). Trimming pared 0 bases from V and 4 bases from J, leaving 7 bases between. CDR3 in amino acids: CAWSVAGNQPQHF. Here the CDR3 DNA reads TGTGCCTGGAGTGTAGCCGGGAATCAGCCCCAGCATTTT. Combining the CDR3 with reference TRBV30 and TRBJ1-5 gives the whole variable domain SQTIHQWPATLVQPVGSPLSLECTVEGTSNPNLYWYRQAAGRGLQLLFYSVGIGQISSEVPQNLSASRPQDRQFILSSKKLLLSDSGFYLCAWSVAGNQPQHFGDGTRLSIL.

This clone was observed a handful of times. The gene calls are TRBV18 and TRBJ2-3; perhaps TRBD2 as D (6 bases). Trimming left V 4 bases short and J 6 bases short, with 11 bases between. The CDR3 consists of 13 residues. Germline V gene sequence: CDR1 KGHSH, CDR2 LQKENI. CDR3 DNA: TGTGCCAGCTCACGGGACTCCGGGGATACGCAGTATTTT. Amino acids: CASSRDSGDTQYF.

V usage is TRBV29-1 and J usage is TRBJ2-1; tentatively, D is TRBD2 (6 bases). With 7 bases removed from V and 3 bases from J, the gap between germline ends came to 16 bases. Germline loops: CDR1 SQVTM, CDR2 ANQGSEA. CDR3 length: 14 residues. The CDR3 is CSAARRGLYNEQFF. The DNA for the CDR3 is TGCAGCGCTGCAAGGCGGGGCCTCTACAATGAGCAGTTCTTC.

This clone was detected only a few times. The rearrangement joins TRBV27 to TRBJ1-2; TRBD1 aligns across 9 bases. The V and J ends lost 6 bases and 3 bases, in that order; junction bases with no gene match: 8. The germline V gene encodes CDR1 MNHEY and CDR2 SMNVEV (reference sequence). This CDR3 is built from 15 residues. Here the CDR3 reads CASRRTGANYYGYTF. CDR3 nucleotides: TGTGCCAGCAGAAGGACAGGGGCCAACTACTATGGCTACACCTTC.

This clone has more than one count but fewer than ten. The DNA for the CDR3 is TGTGCCAGCAGCCCGACCGGGACATCCTATTATACAGAGACCCAGTACTTC. Amino acid sequence: CASSPTGTSYYTETQYF. V usage is TRBV7-2 and J usage is TRBJ2-5; possible D gene TRBD1, 6 bases. Germline values: CDR1 SGHTA, CDR2 FQGNSA. The CDR3 has 17 residues. Between the trimmed V and J ends, which lost 5 bases and 4 bases, there was a span of 23 bases.

This clone was seen more than once but under ten times. This chain joins TRBV5-1 and TRBJ2-5; 7 nucleotides agree with TRBD1. The trim removed 4 bases at V and 5 bases at J, leaving 5 bases unmatched. This CDR3 contains 13 residues. Per germline, CDR1 SGHRS and CDR2 YFSETQ. The CDR3 coding sequence is TGCGCCAGCAGCCTGACAGGGATTGAGACCCAGTACTTC. It codes for CASSLTGIETQYF.

The genes are TRBV19 and TRBJ2-3; the match to TRBD2 covers 8 bases. The V gene end was trimmed by 5 bases and the J gene end by 4 bases; junction bases not matched to a gene: 11. The CDR3 loop spans 16 amino acids. Looked up from germline, CDR1 is LNHDA and CDR2 is SQIVND (reference sequence). In DNA form, the CDR3 reads TGTGCCAGTAGTCCCATTGGGACTAGAATGGCAGATACGCAGTATTTT. Protein product: CASSPIGTRMADTQYF.

This clone was counted a few times. Other DNA sequences in the same sample also yield this CDR3. The gene calls are TRBV7-9 and TRBJ2-1, with D possibly being TRBD2 (5 bases). Per germline, CDR1 SEHNR and CDR2 FQNEAQ (reference sequence). V lost 0 bases to trimming and J lost 6 bases, with 6 bases between them. The CDR3 runs to 13 residues. CDR3 amino acids: CASSLAEGNEQFF. CDR3 nucleotide sequence: TGTGCCAGCAGCTTAGCCGAGGGCAATGAGCAGTTCTTC.

In its sample, this clone was seen a few times. The chain couples TRBV7-2 to TRBJ2-1; TRBD2 aligns across 8 bases. CDR1 and CDR2 (germline): SGHTA, FQGNSA. The CDR3 consists of 14 residues. V lost 5 bases and J lost 5; bases outside the gene matches: 5. DNA for the CDR3: TGTGCCAGCAGCCAAATAGCGGGACACAATGAGCAGTTCTTC. Amino acid sequence: CASSQIAGHNEQFF. The variable domain in full, completed from reference TRBV7-2 and TRBJ2-1, reads GAGVSQSPSNKVTEKGKDVELRCDPISGHTALYWYRQSLGQGLEFLIYFQGNSAPDKSGLPSDRFSAERTGGSVSTLTIQRTQQEDSAVYLCASSQIAGHNEQFFGPGTRLTVL.

The chain combines TRBV7-9 with TRBJ2-7; a weak D match, TRBD1 (6 bases). Germline V gives CDR1 SEHNR, CDR2 FQNEAQ (reference sequence). Trimming shortened V by 5 bases and J by 2 bases, and 10 bases separated the two germline ends. The CDR3 has 13 residues. CDR3 sequence: CASSRTGTYEQYF. The CDR3 coding sequence is TGTGCCAGCAGCCGCACAGGGACCTACGAGCAGTACTTC.

This clone was picked up a small number of times. J is TRBJ2-7 and V is TRBV30, with 7 bases matching TRBD1. Germline V gene data show CDR1 as GTSNPN and CDR2 as SVGIG (reference sequence). This CDR3 comprises 14 residues. V gave up 7 bases and J gave up 1 base; unmatched junction bases: 10. The chain's CDR3 is CAYMLPGQSYEQYF. CDR3 nucleotide sequence: TGTGCCTACATGCTTCCGGGACAGTCCTACGAGCAGTACTTC.

This clone was counted a few times. The rearrangement links TRBV18 to TRBJ2-1, with 11 bases identical to TRBD2. Trimming at V came to 1 base and at J to 4 bases, leaving 3 bases not matched to a gene. The CDR3 spans 16 residues. Germline CDR1 is KGHSH and CDR2 is LQKENI. This chain's CDR3 is CASSPLAGGEYNEQFF. CDR3 sequence (DNA): TGTGCCAGCTCACCACTAGCGGGAGGGGAATACAATGAGCAGTTCTTC. The whole variable domain, filled in from reference TRBV18 and TRBJ2-1, reads NAGVMQNPRHLVRRRGQEARLRCSPMKGHSHVYWYRQLPEEGLKFMVYLQKENIIDESGMPKERFSAEFPKEGPSILRIQQVVRGDSAAYFCASSPLAGGEYNEQFFGPGTRLTVL.

The chain joins TRBV5-1 to TRBJ2-2; TRBD2 might be the D (5 bases). Deletions cut 0 bases from V and 3 bases from J, with 9 bases between. Germline V gene data show CDR1 as SGHRS and CDR2 as YFSETQ. The CDR3 consists of 15 residues. DNA for the CDR3: TGCGCCAGCAGCTTGGACCAGGACTACACCGGGGAGCTGTTTTTT. Translation: CASSLDQDYTGELFF.

This clone was recorded a few times. V gene TRBV5-1 combines with J gene TRBJ2-2, with 11 bases identical to TRBD2. The CDR3 is 17 amino acids. The trim removed 4 bases at V and 2 bases at J, leaving 7 bases unmatched. From germline, CDR1 is SGHRS and CDR2 YFSETQ. The CDR3 nucleotides read TGCGCCAGCAGCCCCCCGGGACTAGCGGTAAACACCGGGGAGCTGTTTTTT. This sequence encodes CASSPPGLAVNTGELFF.

The chain carries TRBV15 and TRBJ2-3; 10 bases align to TRBD2. Germline V gives CDR1 LNHNV, CDR2 YYDKDF (reference sequence). The V gene end was trimmed by 0 bases and the J gene end by 4 bases; junction bases not matched to a gene: 7. CDR3 size: 17 residues. CDR3 in amino acids: CATSRDQGSGGSDTQYF. CDR3 DNA sequence: TGTGCCACCAGCAGAGATCAAGGTAGCGGGGGGTCAGATACGCAGTATTTT.

This clone was seen only a few times. This sequence joins TRBV19 and TRBJ1-4; perhaps TRBD1 as D (6 bases). The CDR3 has 14 residues. Germline V CDR1 and CDR2: LNHDA, SQIVND (reference sequence). V was cut by 4 bases and J by 4 bases, with 10 bases left in between. CDR3 DNA: TGTGCCAGTAGTAAGGGACACATTAATGAAAAACTGTTTTTT. Translation: CASSKGHINEKLFF.

This clone was counted between two and nine times. The CDR3 DNA reads as TGTGCCAGCAGCTTATTTGCAGCGGGGCAATACGAGCAGTACTTC. Protein: CASSLFAAGQYEQYF. J is TRBJ2-7 and V is TRBV7-9; 7 bases are a match to TRBD2. The CDR3 length is 15 residues. From germline, CDR1 is SEHNR and CDR2 FQNEAQ (reference sequence). V gave up 2 bases and J gave up 4 bases; unmatched junction bases: 8.

The V gene is TRBV11-2, the J gene TRBJ2-1, with D possibly being TRBD2 (7 bases). Germline assignment: CDR1 SGHAT and CDR2 FQNNGV. The CDR3 contains 15 residues. V lost 2 bases, J lost 6 bases, and 14 bases lay in between. CDR3 amino acids: CASSLPGGPSNEQFF. The CDR3 DNA sequence: TGTGCCAGCAGCTTACCCGGGGGGCCCAGCAATGAGCAGTTCTTC.